This T cell receptor (beta chain) was identified during a study of blood T cell repertoires in COVID-19 (dated by TCRdb to the early 2020s). Study-level background: Collaborator samples came from the United States, Italy and Spain and covered acute and convalescent phases of COVID-19. The samples were drawn from two sources: the first 160 participants of the ongoing ImmuneRACE study, and 1,254 subjects contributed by 6 global collaborators. Deeply sampled blood TCRbeta repertoires from subjects exposed to, actively infected with, or recovered from COVID-19 were included in the dataset. The sample metadata nearly always contained a de-identified subject ID, COVID-19 status, age in years and sex. The repertoires were released in a freely available public database intended as a resource for research on the immune response to SARS-CoV-2. The prospective study material was composed of cDNA or gDNA derived from T cells, B-cell-depleted T cells, or PBMCs. Where HLA class I and class II types were available, the types were taken from metadata supplied by the sample provider, not from assay-based typing. The study at large found these results: How much clinical and demographic metadata was included differed by source and by participant, and the metadata was provided uncurated.

In Seattle, one collaborating source enrolled patients while the infection was active and tracked those patients longitudinally over the course of disease. Each collaborating institution followed its own protocols to collect whole blood in K2EDTA tubes. For TCRbeta analysis, collaborator samples were shipped as frozen whole blood, as isolated PBMCs, or as DNA extracted from either sample type. Trimming at the junction amounts to 6 bases on V and 0 bases on J, and the germline ends lie 9 bases apart. For CDR1 and CDR2, the germline V gene lists MNHEY and SVGAGI. The CDR3 holds 13 amino acids from the cysteine to the phenylalanine. Only the CDR3 DNA is retained, 39 bases long and in frame from the first base. To note about this clone: Its cognate antigen has yet to be identified. There are no base qualities to consult, and no much larger clone falls within one base.

TCRbeta CDR3 regions were amplified from genomic DNA using the immunoSEQ Assay, a bias-controlled multiplex PCR. In the authors' own workflow: The number of nucleated cells in each sample was estimated by amplification of reference gene primers within the assay. To quantify the absolute abundance of each unique TCRbeta CDR3 rearrangement, sequence reads were collapsed and filtered. For each sample, productive Simpson clonality was calculated as the square root of Simpson's diversity index over productive rearrangements. Imported from immuneACCESS, the table was reduced by TCRdb to in-frame sequences with V and J called. These copies leave out some clones; in studies compared against another copy, an unresolved V gene accounts for under half, and the cause of the remainder is not known. V, J and clone size derive from that table, while D and trimming were established from the DNA sequence. A total of about 150,000 clones appear in this sample, roughly nine tenths of them only once. Of the sample, 10% to 15% is held by the ten largest clones.

Sequencing was carried out using peripheral blood. This TCR derives from a man aged 18-30 years with COVID-19, enrolled during active disease. The sequence joins TRBV6-5 to TRBJ2-7, and the D gene may be TRBD2, 6 bases matching. The CDR3 protein: CASRQTSSYEQYF. Read as DNA, the sequence is TGTGCCAGCAGGCAGACTAGCTCCTACGAGCAGTACTTC.